This TCR beta chain appears in the sequencing data of a study of blood T cell repertoires in COVID-19. Study information: Whether acute or convalescent, the COVID-19 samples came from the United States, Italy and Spain. T cells, B-cell-depleted T cells, or PBMCs provided the cDNA or gDNA that served as material.

Original methodology: By means of reference gene primer amplification, nucleated cell counts were estimated. The repertoire was sequenced with immunoSEQ multiplex PCR; TCRdb's copy has only in-frame clones and lacks some. V and J calls and clone size are those listed in that table; D and trimming were worked out from the DNA. The sample records 300,000 or so clones, around 87% being singletons. Germline V gives CDR1 MNHEY, CDR2 SVGEGT. This CDR3 region has 13 residues. Losses at the gene ends were 5 bases for V and 5 bases for J; bases not matched to a gene: 5. This TCR was sampled from a woman in her forties or fifties who had recovered from COVID-19. The sequencing input was peripheral blood. This rearrangement joins TRBV6-2 or TRBV6-3 to TRBJ2-7, with TRBD2 matching over 8 bases. DNA of the CDR3: TGTGCCAGCAGTAAGCGGGAGAGCGACGAGCAGTACTTC. This encodes CASSKRESDEQYF.